These 15 T cell receptor beta chains were all obtained from the same sample, sequenced in a study of CD8 T cells in Susac syndrome. Random hexamers served to reverse transcribe roughly 0.45 to 1 ug RNA. TCRdb processed the immunoSEQ multiplex PCR reads anew with MiXCR; each CDR3 protein has one entry. The sample lists about 430,000 distinct CDR3 sequences, around 85% occurring once. The sequenced material came from CD8+ T cells from PBMCs. These receptors originate from a human donor with multiple sclerosis.

Note on this clonotype: Germline is not matched at one junction end, which may reflect a read error. The J gene is TRBJ1-5, the V gene TRBV28; the D is unclear. The CDR3 has 18 amino acids. Germline V CDR1 and CDR2: MDHEN, SYDVKM. The CDR3 DNA sequence: TGTGCCAGCAGTTTTCTGGCCAGCGAATATGATAGCAATCAGGCCCAGCATTTT. It encodes CASSFLASEYDSNQAQHF.

The chain couples TRBV27 to TRBJ2-2; a weak D match, TRBD2 (6 bases). The CDR3 sequence is 17 residues long. Trimming left V 0 bases short and J 7 bases short, with 18 bases between. CDR1 and CDR2 from the germline V gene are MNHEY and SMNVEV (reference sequence). CDR3 loop: CASSLSEGLVRIGELFF. The DNA of the CDR3 is TGTGCCAGCAGTTTATCGGAGGGGCTAGTTCGGATCGGGGAGCTGTTTTTT.

The chain carries TRBV18 and TRBJ2-3, with a possible D match to TRBD1 (6 bases). V was trimmed by 2 bases and J by 0 bases, leaving 12 bases between them. Germline CDR1 is KGHSH and CDR2 is LQKENI. CDR3 size: 16 residues. CDR3 loop: CASSPNRESSTDTQYF. DNA for the CDR3: TGTGCCAGCTCACCAAACAGGGAGAGTAGCACAGATACGCAGTATTTT.

This chain uses TRBV4-1 with TRBJ1-1; 9 nucleotides match TRBD1. With 3 bases clipped from V and 1 base from J, the junction kept 15 bases outside the gene matches. The germline CDR1 and CDR2 sequences are MGHRA and YSYEKL. This CDR3 spans 19 amino acids. CDR3 DNA: TGCGCCAGCAGCCATGGAGGGCAGGGACAGGGATTTAGGAACACTGAAGCTTTCTTT. Protein: CASSHGGQGQGFRNTEAFF.

This rearrangement joins TRBV5-1 to TRBJ2-7; 7 nucleotides align to TRBD2. After removal of 7 bases from V and 3 bases from J, the junction contained 16 bases not matched to a gene. The germline V gene has CDR1 SGHRS and CDR2 YFSETQ. The CDR3 loop spans 16 amino acids. This chain's CDR3 is CASGASGAPFLYEQYF. In DNA form, the CDR3 reads TGCGCCAGCGGGGCTAGCGGAGCACCCTTCCTCTACGAGCAGTACTTC.

CDR3 coding DNA: TGCAGACCTAGGTTCGGGGCGCGCACCGGGGAGCTGTTTTTT. Its translation: CRPRFGARTGELFF. This sequence joins TRBV20-1 and TRBJ2-2; tentatively, D is TRBD1 or TRBD2 (5 bases each). The CDR3 is 14 amino acids. Germline values: CDR1 DFQATT, CDR2 SNEGSKA (reference sequence).

The V and J genes are TRBV2 and TRBJ2-1; D ambiguous. Trimming took off 6 bases at V and 7 bases at J, with 10 bases between the two ends. The CDR3 extends over 12 amino acids. Germline V CDR1 and CDR2: SNHLY, FYNNEI. CDR3 DNA sequence: TGTGCCAGCAGGGGCGTTGAGAATGAGCAGTTCTTC. Amino acid sequence: CASRGVENEQFF.

The DNA for the CDR3 is TGTGCCAGCAGTGAAGCATACGGGAACACTGAAGCTTTCTTT. Its translation: CASSEAYGNTEAFF. The rearrangement joins TRBV2 to TRBJ1-1; D not resolved. Deletions cut 0 bases from V and 1 base from J, with 6 bases between. The CDR3 contains 14 residues. The V gene's germline CDR1 is SNHLY and CDR2 FYNNEI.

This chain joins TRBV30 and TRBJ2-3; D is possibly TRBD2 (6 bases). The CDR3 covers 14 residues. The V gene's germline CDR1 is GTSNPN and CDR2 SVGIG (reference sequence). The V end was cut by 6 bases, the J end by 4 bases, with 17 bases between. The CDR3 loop is CACTEAGRSDTQYF. The CDR3 DNA reads as TGTGCCTGCACTGAGGCAGGGAGGTCAGATACGCAGTATTTT.

The chain joins TRBV14 to TRBJ1-1; unclear D gene. CDR1 and CDR2 (germline): SGHDN, FVKESK. V lost 2 bases and J 6 bases, leaving 13 bases between the germline ends. The CDR3 covers 14 residues. CDR3 sequence reads: CASSQLSWKPEAFF. CDR3 bases: TGTGCCAGCAGCCAATTGTCTTGGAAACCTGAAGCTTTCTTT.

The V call is TRBV30, the J call TRBJ1-5, with 8 bases lining up with TRBD1. V lost 3 bases to trimming and J lost 5 bases; unmatched junction nucleotides: 6. Germline V gives CDR1 GTSNPN, CDR2 SVGIG (reference sequence). The CDR3 contains 14 residues. This CDR3 reads CAWSHGQGDQPQHF. The CDR3 DNA is TGTGCCTGGAGCCACGGACAGGGAGATCAGCCCCAGCATTTT.

The CDR3 coding sequence is TGTGCCTGGAGTGTCGACTCGACTAGGAATGAGCAGTTCTTC. Translation: CAWSVDSTRNEQFF. V and J are TRBV30 and TRBJ2-1; D is possibly TRBD2 (6 bases). V lost 0 bases and J 7 bases, leaving 13 bases between the germline ends. Looked up from germline, CDR1 is GTSNPN and CDR2 is SVGIG (reference sequence). This CDR3 is 14 amino acids long.

The rearrangement uses TRBV20-1 and TRBJ2-7; 9 nucleotides agree with TRBD1. Looked up from germline, CDR1 is DFQATT and CDR2 is SNEGSKA (reference sequence). The CDR3 covers 16 residues. After removal of 4 bases from V and 2 bases from J, the junction contained 12 bases not matched to a gene. The CDR3 bases are TGCAGTGCTACTCCGCCTCCGGACAGGGGAGCCTACGAGCAGTACTTC. Protein: CSATPPPDRGAYEQYF.

The chain combines TRBV4-1 with TRBJ2-1; no clear D. Germline CDR1 is MGHRA and CDR2 is YSYEKL. The V and J ends lost 1 base and 7 bases respectively, with 8 bases between them. This CDR3 is 13 amino acids long. CDR3 residues: CASSQVGPNEQFF. As DNA, the CDR3 is TGCGCCAGCAGCCAAGTAGGTCCAAATGAGCAGTTCTTC.

The gene calls are TRBV18 and TRBJ2-1, with D possibly matching TRBD2 (5 bases). Looked up from germline, CDR1 is KGHSH and CDR2 is LQKENI. V was pared by 3 bases and J by 0 bases, with 12 bases between. This CDR3 contains 16 residues. The CDR3 bases are TGTGCCAGCTCACCCTCGACGGGAAGCTCCTACAATGAGCAGTTCTTC. Translated: CASSPSTGSSYNEQFF. The whole variable domain, filled in from reference TRBV18 and TRBJ2-1, reads NAGVMQNPRHLVRRRGQEARLRCSPMKGHSHVYWYRQLPEEGLKFMVYLQKENIIDESGMPKERFSAEFPKEGPSILRIQQVVRGDSAAYFCASSPSTGSSYNEQFFGPGTRLTVL.